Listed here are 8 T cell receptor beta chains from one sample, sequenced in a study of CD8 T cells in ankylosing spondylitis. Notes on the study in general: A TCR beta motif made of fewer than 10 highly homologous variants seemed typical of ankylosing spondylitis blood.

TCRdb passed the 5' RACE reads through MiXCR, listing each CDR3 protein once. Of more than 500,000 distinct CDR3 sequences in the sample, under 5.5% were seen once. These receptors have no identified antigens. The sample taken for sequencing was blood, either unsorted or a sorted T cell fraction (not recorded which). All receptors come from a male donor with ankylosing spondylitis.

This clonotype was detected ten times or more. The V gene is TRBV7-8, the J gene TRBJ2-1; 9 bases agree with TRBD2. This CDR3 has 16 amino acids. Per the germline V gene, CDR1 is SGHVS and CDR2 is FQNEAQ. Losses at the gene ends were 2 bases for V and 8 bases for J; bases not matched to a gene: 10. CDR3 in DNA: TGTGCCAGCAGCTTAATCTTCAGCGGGAGGCGGGATGAGCAGTTCTTC. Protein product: CASSLIFSGRRDEQFF.

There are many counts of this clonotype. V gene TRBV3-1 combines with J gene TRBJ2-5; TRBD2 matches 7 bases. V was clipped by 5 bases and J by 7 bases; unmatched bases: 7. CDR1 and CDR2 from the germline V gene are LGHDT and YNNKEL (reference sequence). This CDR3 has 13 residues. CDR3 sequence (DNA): TGTGCCAGCAGCAAGCGGGGAATGGGGACCCAGTACTTC. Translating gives CASSKRGMGTQYF.

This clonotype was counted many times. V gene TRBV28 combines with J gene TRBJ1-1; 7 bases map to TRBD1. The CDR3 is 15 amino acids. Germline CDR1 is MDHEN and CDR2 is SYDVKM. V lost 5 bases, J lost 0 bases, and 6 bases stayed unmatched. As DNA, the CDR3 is TGTGCCAGCAGTGCAACCGGGACAGTGAACACTGAAGCTTTCTTT. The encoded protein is CASSATGTVNTEAFF.

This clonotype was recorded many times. The CDR3 is CASSQDWAGADTQYF. Written as DNA, the CDR3 is TGCGCCAGCAGCCAAGATTGGGCTGGGGCAGATACGCAGTATTTT. This chain joins TRBV4-3 and TRBJ2-3; no definite D call. V lost 0 bases, J lost 4 bases, and 11 bases lay in between. The CDR3 sequence is 15 residues long. The germline CDR1 and CDR2 sequences are LGHNA and YSLEER.

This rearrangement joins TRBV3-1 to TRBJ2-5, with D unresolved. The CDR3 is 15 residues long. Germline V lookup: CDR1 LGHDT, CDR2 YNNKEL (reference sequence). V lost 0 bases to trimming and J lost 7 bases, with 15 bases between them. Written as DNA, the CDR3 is TGTGCCAGCAGCCAAGATTCGGGTAGCCGGGTGACCCAGTACTTC. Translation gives CASSQDSGSRVTQYF.

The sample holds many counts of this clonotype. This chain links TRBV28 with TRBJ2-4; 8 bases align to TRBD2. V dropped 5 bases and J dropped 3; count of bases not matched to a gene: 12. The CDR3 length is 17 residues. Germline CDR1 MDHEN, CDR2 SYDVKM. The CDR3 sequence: CASSSLGRVTVKNIQYF. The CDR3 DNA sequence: TGTGCCAGCAGTAGCCTCGGGAGGGTAACGGTCAAAAACATTCAGTACTTC.

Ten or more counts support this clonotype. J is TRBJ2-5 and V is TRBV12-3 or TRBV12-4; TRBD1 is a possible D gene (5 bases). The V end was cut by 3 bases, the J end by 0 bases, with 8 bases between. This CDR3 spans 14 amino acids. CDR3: CASSFSTDQETQYF. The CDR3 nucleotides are TGTGCCAGCAGTTTCTCGACAGACCAAGAGACCCAGTACTTC.

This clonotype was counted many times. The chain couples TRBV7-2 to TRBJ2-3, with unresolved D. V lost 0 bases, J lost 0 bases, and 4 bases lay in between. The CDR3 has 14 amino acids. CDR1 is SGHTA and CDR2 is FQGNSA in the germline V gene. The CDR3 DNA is TGTGCCAGCAGCTTAGCGACTAGCACAGATACGCAGTATTTT. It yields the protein CASSLATSTDTQYF.